This is a list of T cell receptor beta chains from one sample in a study of memory CD8 T cells in hepatitis C reinfection. Profiling relied on immunoSEQ multiplex PCR, and the TCRdb table lists in-frame clones only, not all of them. In the table there are some 44,000 clones, roughly nine tenths of which are singletons. The sequenced sample consisted of naive CD8+ T cells sorted from blood. Every receptor here comes from a young man with hepatitis C virus infection. The CDR3 runs from the conserved cysteine through the conserved F or W. Fields, in order: CDR3 protein, CDR3 DNA, clone size, D gene, V gene, J gene. A D gene is named only where the DNA matches it firmly. For some rows the clone size is stated as once, few or many, or as a class when expanded; others skip it.

CASTPPAGGTEAFF	TGTGCCAGCACCCCCCCGGCGGGGGGAACTGAAGCTTTCTTT	.	.	TRBV11-2	TRBJ1-1
CAISESYSGANVLTF	TGTGCCATCAGTGAGTCCTACTCTGGGGCCAACGTCCTGACTTTC	.	.	TRBV10-3	TRBJ2-6
CASSLTWDRGNEQFF	TGTGCCAGCAGCTTGACTTGGGACAGGGGGAATGAGCAGTTCTTC	.	TRBD1	TRBV5-5	TRBJ2-1
CSVTSTADRGWTDTQYF	TGCAGCGTTACGTCTACCGCGGACAGGGGTTGGACAGATACGCAGTATTTT	.	TRBD1	TRBV29-1	TRBJ2-3
CSVDPDRDYGYTF	TGCAGCGTTGATCCGGACAGGGACTATGGCTACACCTTC	.	TRBD1	TRBV29-1	TRBJ1-2
CASSSQTGYEGNEQFF	TGTGCCAGCAGTTCCCAGACAGGCTACGAGGGGAATGAGCAGTTCTTC	.	.	TRBV28	TRBJ2-1
CASSPLAGGPDNEQFF	TGTGCCAGCAGTCCACTAGCGGGAGGGCCGGACAATGAGCAGTTCTTC	.	TRBD2	TRBV27	TRBJ2-1
CASSLGQLNTEAFF	TGTGCCAGCAGCTTAGGACAATTAAACACTGAAGCTTTCTTT	once	.	TRBV11-2	TRBJ1-1
CASSLGRTDTQYF	TGTGCCAGCAGCTTAGGCAGGACAGATACGCAGTATTTT	once	.	TRBV11-2	TRBJ2-3
CASSGPRGLQPQHF	TGTGCCAGCAGCGGGCCTCGCGGACTTCAGCCCCAGCATTTT	.	.	TRBV28	TRBJ1-5
CATSGTGGPDYEQYF	TGTGCCACCAGCGGAACAGGGGGCCCCGACTACGAGCAGTACTTC	.	TRBD1	TRBV15	TRBJ2-7
CASSLGAGNQPQHF	TGTGCCAGCAGCTTAGGTGCAGGAAATCAGCCCCAGCATTTT	.	.	TRBV7-2	TRBJ1-5